One and the same sample provided the 18 T cell receptor beta chains below, sequenced in a study of T cell responses to AZD1222 COVID-19 vaccine. Measured with immunoSEQ multiplex PCR; TCRdb has only the in-frame clones, and not every one. This sample carries around 150,000 clones, more than 85% of them seen once, and the ten largest clones take 3.3%. The specimen was peripheral blood, collected 28 days after the second AZD1222 dose. Receptors originate from an adult who received the AZD1222 COVID-19 vaccine.

Worth noting for this clone: At one end, the junction sequence differs from germline, possibly due to a read error. The gene calls are TRBV30 and TRBJ1-1; a possible D gene is TRBD1 (5 bases). The CDR3 spans 14 residues. Germline CDR1 and CDR2: GTSNPN and SVGIG (reference sequence). The CDR3 here is CAWSWDRVNSEAFF. CDR3 DNA sequence: TGTGCCTGGAGTTGGGACCGAGTGAACAGTGAAGCTTTCTTT.

This rearrangement joins TRBV24-1 to TRBJ1-2, with no clear D. V lost 4 bases and J lost 4, with 12 bases in between. The CDR3 loop spans 14 amino acids. Germline V gives CDR1 KGHDR, CDR2 SFDVKD. The CDR3, as DNA: TGTGCCACCAGTGACAAGCAGGTCCGCTATGGCTACACCTTC. Encoded protein: CATSDKQVRYGYTF.

The V and J genes are TRBV5-1 and TRBJ1-1; no reliable D call. The CDR3 covers 14 residues. Germline CDR1 is SGHRS and CDR2 is YFSETQ. With 0 bases removed from V and 1 base from J, the gap between germline ends came to 7 bases. The CDR3 sequence is CASSLGPQNTEAFF. In DNA, the CDR3 is TGCGCCAGCAGCTTGGGACCGCAGAACACTGAAGCTTTCTTT.

The chain employs TRBV19 and TRBJ2-1, with a tentative D call TRBD1 (6 bases). The V and J ends lost 6 bases and 3 bases respectively, with 9 bases between them. Germline loops: CDR1 LNHDA, CDR2 SQIVND (reference sequence). The CDR3 is 13 residues long. CDR3 loop: CASRSDSYNEQFF. CDR3 DNA sequence: TGTGCCAGTAGGTCGGACAGCTACAATGAGCAGTTCTTC.

The chain uses TRBV19 and TRBJ2-7; D tentatively fits TRBD1 or TRBD2 (5 bases each). This CDR3 spans 15 amino acids. Deletions cut 1 base from V and 1 base from J, with 11 bases between. Germline CDR1 LNHDA, CDR2 SQIVND (reference sequence). The CDR3 loop reads CASSIVQRGSYEQYF. The CDR3, as DNA: TGTGCCAGTAGTATAGTTCAGAGGGGATCCTACGAGCAGTACTTC.

The chain uses TRBV2 and TRBJ2-2, with TRBD2 matching 8 bases. Germline assignment: CDR1 SNHLY and CDR2 FYNNEI. With 2 bases clipped from V and 6 bases from J, the junction kept 5 bases outside the gene matches. This CDR3 contains 15 residues. As DNA, the CDR3 is TGTGCCAGCAGTGAAAGTAGCGGGGAAGCCGGGGAGCTGTTTTTT. Encoded protein: CASSESSGEAGELFF.

This clone was detected once. The chain is built from TRBV6-2 or TRBV6-3 and TRBJ2-7; D unclear. Germline V gene sequence: CDR1 MNHEY, CDR2 SVGEGT. V lost 5 bases and J lost 0, with 14 bases in between. This CDR3 has 15 residues. CDR3 coding DNA: TGTGCCAGCAGTGAGCCGGGTCCCAGCTCCTACGAGCAGTACTTC. This codes for CASSEPGPSSYEQYF.

This clone was counted a few times. The rearrangement uses TRBV29-1 and TRBJ2-1, with 13 bases fitting TRBD2. V shed 4 bases and J 4 bases; nucleotides not matched to a gene: 7. Germline V gene lookup returns CDR1 SQVTM and CDR2 ANQGSEA. This CDR3 comprises 16 residues. The chain's CDR3 is CSVVGGLAGKYNEQFF. The CDR3 DNA reads TGCAGCGTTGTAGGGGGACTAGCGGGAAAGTACAATGAGCAGTTCTTC.

The rearrangement joins TRBV29-1 to TRBJ1-2; D gene unclear. The CDR3 runs 13 residues. Germline V gene lookup returns CDR1 SQVTM and CDR2 ANQGSEA. With 2 bases removed from V and 7 bases from J, the gap between germline ends came to 14 bases. The CDR3 DNA reads as TGCAGCGTTGAAACCCCGTCCGCTGGTGGCTACACCTTC. Translating it yields CSVETPSAGGYTF.

The V gene is TRBV5-4, the J gene TRBJ2-1, with D perhaps matching TRBD1 or TRBD2 (5 bases each). Germline lookup yields CDR1 SGHNT and CDR2 YYREEE (reference sequence). Trimming took 2 bases from V and 1 from J, leaving 10 bases between them. CDR3 length equals 15 residues. CDR3 DNA sequence: TGTGCCAGCAGCTTTAGGGGACCATCCTACAATGAGCAGTTCTTC. This codes for CASSFRGPSYNEQFF.

The sample holds a few counts of this clone. The J gene is TRBJ1-5, the V gene TRBV7-2, with 7 bases matching TRBD1. CDR3 length: 16 amino acids. CDR1 and CDR2 (germline): SGHTA, FQGNSA. The ends lost 5 bases at V and 4 bases at J; junction bases unmatched: 11. The CDR3, as DNA: TGTGCCAGCAGCGTGGCGACAGGGCCCGCGAATCAGCCCCAGCATTTT. The encoded protein is CASSVATGPANQPQHF.

Regarding this clone: At the DNA level, this CDR3 is encoded by other sequences in the same sample as well. J is TRBJ1-5 and V is TRBV19; D remains ambiguous. This CDR3 is built from 12 residues. With 6 bases removed from V and 1 base from J, the gap between germline ends came to 4 bases. Germline lookup yields CDR1 LNHDA and CDR2 SQIVND (reference sequence). CDR3 in DNA: TGTGCCAGTAGGGAGAGCAATCAGCCCCAGCATTTT. It translates to CASRESNQPQHF.

This chain joins TRBV6-2 or TRBV6-3 and TRBJ2-3; 10 bases map to TRBD1. With V trimmed by 6 bases and J by 5 bases, 8 bases remained unmatched. The CDR3 is made up of 15 amino acids. Germline V CDR1 and CDR2: MNHEY, SVGEGT. DNA for the CDR3: TGTGCCAGCAGCAGACAGGGGGCGCAGGGAGATACGCAGTATTTT. This sequence encodes CASSRQGAQGDTQYF.

The J gene is TRBJ1-5, the V gene TRBV7-2; the D is unclear. Germline V gene lookup returns CDR1 SGHTA and CDR2 FQGNSA. The CDR3 runs 13 residues. The V end lost 0 bases, the J end lost 5 bases, and 5 bases lay between the germline ends. This CDR3 reads CASSLARDQPQHF. CDR3 sequence (DNA): TGTGCCAGCAGCTTAGCGAGAGATCAGCCCCAGCATTTT.

This chain joins TRBV28 and TRBJ1-2; TRBD1 might be the D (5 bases). The germline V gene encodes CDR1 MDHEN and CDR2 SYDVKM. With 3 bases removed from V and 2 bases from J, the gap between germline ends came to 16 bases. There are 16 residues in the CDR3. The CDR3, as DNA: TGTGCCAGCAGTTTCTCTACTTGGGCAGGGAACTATGGCTACACCTTC. Amino acids: CASSFSTWAGNYGYTF.

This CDR3 reads CAIRSGTEISYEQYF. DNA for the CDR3: TGTGCCATCCGATCGGGGACAGAGATTTCTTACGAGCAGTACTTC. The chain links TRBV2 to TRBJ2-7; 7 bases fit TRBD1. The CDR3 is 15 residues long. Germline lookup yields CDR1 SNHLY and CDR2 FYNNEI. V trimming: 10 bases; J trimming: 4 bases; junction bases outside the gene matches: 16.

This clone was detected only once. The J gene is TRBJ1-2, the V gene TRBV30; a weak D match, TRBD1 (5 bases). Trimming took off 0 bases at V and 4 bases at J, with 12 bases between the two ends. This CDR3 has 14 residues. Germline V gives CDR1 GTSNPN, CDR2 SVGIG (reference sequence). The CDR3 loop reads CAWSVKGHSYGYTF. CDR3 coding DNA: TGTGCCTGGAGTGTAAAGGGGCATAGCTATGGCTACACCTTC.

The chain carries TRBV19 and TRBJ2-2, with D perhaps TRBD2 (6 bases). The CDR3 totals 16 residues. The V and J ends lost 7 bases and 3 bases respectively, with 18 bases between them. In germline, CDR1 is LNHDA, CDR2 SQIVND (reference sequence). CDR3: CASIRFGGRDTGELFF. The CDR3 region has the DNA TGTGCCAGTATCCGTTTCGGGGGACGTGACACCGGGGAGCTGTTTTTT.